This T cell receptor (beta chain) was documented in a study of blood T cell repertoires in COVID-19. About the study: Acute and convalescent COVID-19 samples came from the United States, Italy and Spain. T cells, B-cell-depleted T cells, or PBMCs provided the cDNA or gDNA that served as material.

Seattle participants joined during active infection and were tracked over time. As processed by the authors: The authors estimated nucleated cell counts from reference gene primer amplification. Sequencing used immunoSEQ multiplex PCR; TCRdb keeps in-frame clones, though not all of them. The V and J calls and the clone size are those of that table, but D and trimming were determined from the DNA. The sample records about 350,000 clones, about 90% being singletons. Germline values: CDR1 MNHNS, CDR2 SASEGT. V lost 2 bases to trimming and J lost 5 bases, with 9 bases between them. CDR3 length: 13 residues.

This receptor was obtained from a woman aged 70-85 years with COVID-19, enrolled during active disease. The chain carries TRBV6-1 and TRBJ1-2, with D hard to call. The sequenced sample was peripheral blood. CDR3 sequence (DNA): TGTGCCAGCAGTGAATCTAGTAGATATGGCTACACCTTC. Translation: CASSESSRYGYTF.